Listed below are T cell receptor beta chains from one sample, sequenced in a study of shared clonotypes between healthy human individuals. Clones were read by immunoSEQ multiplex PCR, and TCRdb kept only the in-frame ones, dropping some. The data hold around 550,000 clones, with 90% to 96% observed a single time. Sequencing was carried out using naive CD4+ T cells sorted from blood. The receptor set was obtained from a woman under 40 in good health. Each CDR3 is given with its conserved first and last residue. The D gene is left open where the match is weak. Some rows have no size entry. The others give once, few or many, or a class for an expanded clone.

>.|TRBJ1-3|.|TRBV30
CAWSTTGNTIYF
TGTGCCTGGAGTACGACAGGAAACACCATATATTTT
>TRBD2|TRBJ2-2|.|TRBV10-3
CAISDLKGASGAGELFF
TGTGCCATCAGTGACCTTAAAGGAGCTAGCGGAGCCGGGGAGCTGTTTTTT
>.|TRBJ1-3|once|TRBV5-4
CASSTASGGNTIYF
TGTGCCAGCAGCACCGCGTCGGGTGGAAACACCATATATTTT
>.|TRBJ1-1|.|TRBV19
CASSPQTQNTEAFF
TGTGCCAGTAGTCCGCAGACCCAGAACACTGAAGCTTTCTTT
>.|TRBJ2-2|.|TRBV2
CASSGRGLATGELFF
TGTGCCAGCAGTGGTCGAGGACTCGCTACCGGGGAGCTGTTTTTT
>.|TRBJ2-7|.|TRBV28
CASSSGRSYGQYF
TGTGCCAGCAGTTCAGGACGGAGCTACGGGCAGTACTTC
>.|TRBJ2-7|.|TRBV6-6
CASSYSQVGSYEQYF
TGTGCCAGCAGTTACTCGCAGGTGGGATCCTACGAGCAGTACTTC
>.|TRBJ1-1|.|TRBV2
CASTPSVATEAFF
TGTGCCAGCACCCCATCGGTGGCGACTGAAGCTTTCTTT
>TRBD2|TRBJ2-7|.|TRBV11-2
CASGLRDYPLSEQYF
TGTGCCAGCGGACTCCGGGACTACCCTTTGAGTGAGCAGTACTTC
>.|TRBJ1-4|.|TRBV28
CASSLMGANEKLFF
TGTGCCAGCAGTTTAATGGGTGCTAATGAAAAACTGTTTTTT
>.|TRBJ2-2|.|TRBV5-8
CASSLEAHTGELFF
TGTGCCAGCAGCTTGGAGGCACATACCGGGGAGCTGTTTTTT
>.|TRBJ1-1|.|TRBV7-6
CASSFVLGEGISEAFF
TGTGCCAGCAGCTTCGTCCTGGGGGAGGGCATCTCTGAAGCTTTCTTT
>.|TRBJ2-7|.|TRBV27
CARDSLGREQYF
TGTGCCAGGGACAGTCTGGGTAGGGAGCAGTACTTC
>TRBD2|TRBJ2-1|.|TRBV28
CASSYRGSFNEQFF
TGTGCCAGCAGTTACCGCGGGAGCTTCAATGAGCAGTTCTTC
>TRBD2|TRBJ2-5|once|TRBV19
CASSTLAGVPQETQYF
TGTGCCAGTAGTACCCTAGCGGGAGTTCCCCAAGAGACCCAGTACTTC
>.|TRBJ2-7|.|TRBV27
CASSLSYPLSEQYF
TGTGCCAGCAGTTTATCATATCCGCTAAGCGAGCAGTACTTC
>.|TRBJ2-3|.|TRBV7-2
CASSLVGDTDTQYF
TGTGCCAGCAGCTTAGTAGGAGACACAGATACGCAGTATTTT
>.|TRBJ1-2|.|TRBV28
CASNSADNYGYTF
TGTGCCAGCAATTCTGCAGACAACTATGGCTACACCTTC
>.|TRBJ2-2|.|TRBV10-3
CAISDLGLPNTGELFF
TGTGCCATCAGTGATCTTGGACTTCCGAACACCGGGGAGCTGTTTTTT
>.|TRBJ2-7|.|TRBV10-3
CAISERASYEQYF
TGTGCCATCAGTGAGAGGGCTAGCTACGAGCAGTACTTC
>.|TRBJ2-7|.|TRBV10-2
CASSDYAGPYEQYF
TGCGCCAGCAGTGATTACGCGGGTCCTTACGAGCAGTACTTC
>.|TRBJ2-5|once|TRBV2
CASSEQTQETQYF
TGTGCCAGCAGTGAACAAACCCAAGAGACCCAGTACTTC
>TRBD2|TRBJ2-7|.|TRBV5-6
CASSLASGSPRSYEQYF
TGTGCCAGCAGCTTGGCTAGCGGGAGCCCTCGATCCTACGAGCAGTACTTC
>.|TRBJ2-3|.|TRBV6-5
CASSYGQGWTDTQYF
TGTGCCAGCAGTTACGGGCAGGGGTGGACAGATACGCAGTATTTT
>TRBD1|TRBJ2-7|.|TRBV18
CASSGQGSIEQYF
TGTGCCAGCTCAGGACAGGGTTCGATCGAGCAGTACTTC
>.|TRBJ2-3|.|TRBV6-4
CASSAGDSDTDTQYF
TGTGCCAGCAGTGCAGGGGACTCGGACACAGATACGCAGTATTTT
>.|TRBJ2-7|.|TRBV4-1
CASSQEGSIRRDSSYEQYF
TGCGCCAGCAGCCAAGAGGGGAGCATCCGGAGGGACAGCTCCTACGAGCAGTACTTC
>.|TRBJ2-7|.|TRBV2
CASKSTVAYEQYF
TGTGCCAGCAAGTCGACAGTAGCCTACGAGCAGTACTTC
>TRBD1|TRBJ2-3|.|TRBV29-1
CSVDGQGARDTQYF
TGCAGCGTTGATGGGCAGGGGGCGAGAGATACGCAGTATTTT
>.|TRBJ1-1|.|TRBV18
CASSSGWDTEAFF
TGTGCCAGCTCATCCGGTTGGGACACTGAAGCTTTCTTT
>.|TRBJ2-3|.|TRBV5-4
CASSLDGIDTQYF
TGTGCCAGCAGCTTAGACGGGATAGATACGCAGTATTTT
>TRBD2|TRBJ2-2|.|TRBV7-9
CASSLGFSVRGANTGELFF
TGTGCCAGCAGCTTAGGATTCTCGGTTCGGGGGGCGAACACCGGGGAGCTGTTTTTT
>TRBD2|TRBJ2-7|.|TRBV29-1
CSVVTSGHEQYF
TGCAGCGTTGTGACTAGCGGACACGAGCAGTACTTC
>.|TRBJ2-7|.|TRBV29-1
CSVTFLGGQYF
TGCAGCGTTACCTTTCTTGGGGGGCAGTACTTC
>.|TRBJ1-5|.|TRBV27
CASSWNGGRPQHF
TGTGCCAGCAGTTGGAATGGGGGGCGGCCCCAGCATTTT
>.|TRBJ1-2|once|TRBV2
CATRREGGLYGYTF
TGTGCCACCAGACGGGAGGGGGGCCTATATGGCTACACCTTC
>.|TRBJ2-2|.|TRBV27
CASRRGQTNTGELFF
TGTGCCAGCAGGCGGGGACAGACGAACACCGGGGAGCTGTTTTTT